The clone carrying this TCR beta chain was picked up many times. The time point denotes: persistent/refractory GD, antithyroid drugs over 5 years with positive TRAb. Extracted RNA from PBMCs served as the source of the TCR library. The peripheral blood volume drawn was around 9.6 milliliters, and it was collected into EDTA tubes. The germline V gene encodes CDR1 MNHNS and CDR2 SASEGT. The length of the CDR3 is 16 residues. After removal of 1 base from V and 7 bases from J, the junction contained 12 bases not matched to a gene. Arm-PCR of CDR3 regions and iRepertoire HTBI primers were the basis on which TCR beta libraries were built. TCRdb reanalysed the multiplex PCR reads using MiXCR and keeps one entry per CDR3 protein. Of approximately 470,000 distinct CDR3 sequences listed, 20% to 25% are singletons. This entry is derived from a study of regulatory T cells in long-lasting Graves disease. Overall study context: In persistent Graves' disease, antithyroid drugs had been taken for over 5 years and TSH receptor antibodies stayed positive.

The input for sequencing was peripheral blood mononuclear cells (PBMCs), taken when the disease was refractory, from a patient treated with antithyroid drugs. This chain links TRBV6-1 with TRBJ1-2; 7 bases line up with TRBD1. The source of this sequence is a female donor with Graves disease. The CDR3: CASSEEPAGGLTGYTF. The CDR3 DNA sequence: TGTGCCAGCAGTGAAGAACCTGCAGGGGGATTGACTGGCTACACCTTC.